The present entry profiles one T cell receptor beta chain with its context. Its antigen is unidentified. Measured with immunoSEQ multiplex PCR; TCRdb has only the in-frame clones, and not every one. The sample has 600,000 to 750,000 clones; 55% to 75% are singletons. Germline-derived CDR1 and CDR2 are MRHNA and SNTAGT. The ends lost 2 bases at V and 5 bases at J; junction bases unmatched: 14. The CDR3 loop spans 17 amino acids. The data belong to a study of shared clonotypes between healthy human individuals. Everyone who donated was a Caucasian adult who lived in Nashville, Tennessee. Study-level points and caveats: Inspection by rarefaction showed sorted-subset sequencing to be incomplete despite large depth.

The chain carries TRBV6-4 and TRBJ2-7; 8 positions agree with TRBD2. The sequence derives from a woman aged 30 to 39 in good health. Material: memory CD4+ T cells sorted from blood. Subset denoted: CD45RA-negative fraction. The CDR3 nucleotides read TGTGCCAGCAGTGACCGTTGGCGGGAGGCCCGAAGCCACGAGCAGTACTTC. Protein sequence: CASSDRWREARSHEQYF.